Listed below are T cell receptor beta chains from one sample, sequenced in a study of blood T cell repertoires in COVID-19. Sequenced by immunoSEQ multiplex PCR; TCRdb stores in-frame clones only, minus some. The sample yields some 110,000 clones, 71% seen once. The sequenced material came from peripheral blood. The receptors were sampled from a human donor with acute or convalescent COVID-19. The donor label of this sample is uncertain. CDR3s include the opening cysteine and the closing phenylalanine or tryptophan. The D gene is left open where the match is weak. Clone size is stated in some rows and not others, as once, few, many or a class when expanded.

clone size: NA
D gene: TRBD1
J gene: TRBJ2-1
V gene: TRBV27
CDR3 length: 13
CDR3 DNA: TGTGCCAGCAGTGAGGACAGGGGGCGCAAGCAGTTCTTC
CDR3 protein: CASSEDRGRKQFF

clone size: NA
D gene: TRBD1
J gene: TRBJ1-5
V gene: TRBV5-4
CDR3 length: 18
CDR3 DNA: TGTGCCAGCATCAACCCCGGGGGGGACAGGGGGATCAATCAGCCCCAGCATTTT
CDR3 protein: CASINPGGDRGINQPQHF

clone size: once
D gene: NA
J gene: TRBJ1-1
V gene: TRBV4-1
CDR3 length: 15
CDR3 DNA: TGCGCCAGCAGCCGCCTAAAGGGAGGGAACACTGAAGCTTTCTTT
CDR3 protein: CASSRLKGGNTEAFF

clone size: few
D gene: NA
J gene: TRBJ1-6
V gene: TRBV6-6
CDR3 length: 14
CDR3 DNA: TGTGCCAGCAGTTACGGTGGGAGCGGTTCACCCCTCCACTTT
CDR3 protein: CASSYGGSGSPLHF

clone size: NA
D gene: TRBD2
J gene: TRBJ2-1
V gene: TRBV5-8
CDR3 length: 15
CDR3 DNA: TGTGCCAGCCAAGGCCGGACTAGCTATTACAATGAGCAGTTCTTC
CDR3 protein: CASQGRTSYYNEQFF

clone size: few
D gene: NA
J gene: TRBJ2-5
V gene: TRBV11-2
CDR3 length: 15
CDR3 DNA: TGTGCCAGCAGGGAGGTGGACAGAAGTCAAGAGACCCAGTACTTC
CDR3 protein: CASREVDRSQETQYF

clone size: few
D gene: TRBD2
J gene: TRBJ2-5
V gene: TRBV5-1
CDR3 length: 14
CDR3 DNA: TGCGCCAGCAGCTCGACTAGCGGTCAAGAGACCCAGTACTTC
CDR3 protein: CASSSTSGQETQYF

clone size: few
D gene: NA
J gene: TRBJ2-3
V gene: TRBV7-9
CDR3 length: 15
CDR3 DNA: TGTGCCAGCAGCCCCTTAGGGGCGACGTGGGATACGCAGTATTTT
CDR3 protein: CASSPLGATWDTQYF

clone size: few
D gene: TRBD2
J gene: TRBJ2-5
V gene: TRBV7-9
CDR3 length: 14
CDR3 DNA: TGTGCCAGTCTTAGCGGGGTACTACAAGAGACCCAGTACTTC
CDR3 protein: CASLSGVLQETQYF

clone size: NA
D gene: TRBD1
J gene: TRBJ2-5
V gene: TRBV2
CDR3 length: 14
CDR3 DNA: TGTGCCAGCAGAACGGGCAGGGGGCAAGAGACCCAGTACTTC
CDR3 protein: CASRTGRGQETQYF

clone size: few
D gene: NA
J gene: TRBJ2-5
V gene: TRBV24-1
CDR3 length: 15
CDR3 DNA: TGTGCCACCAGTGATCCCAGGGCAGCCCAAGAGACCCAGTACTTC
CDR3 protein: CATSDPRAAQETQYF

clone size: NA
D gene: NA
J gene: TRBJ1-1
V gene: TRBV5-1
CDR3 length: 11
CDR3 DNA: TGCGCCAGCAGTAGTAGAACTGAAGCTTTCTTT
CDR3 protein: CASSSRTEAFF

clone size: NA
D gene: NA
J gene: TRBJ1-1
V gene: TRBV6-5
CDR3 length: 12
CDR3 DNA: TGTGCCGCAGGAACAGGGAACACTGAAGCTTTCTTT
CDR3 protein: CAAGTGNTEAFF

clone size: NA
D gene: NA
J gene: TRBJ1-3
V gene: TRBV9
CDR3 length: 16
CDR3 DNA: TGTGCCAGCAGCTTGACGGGACACCAGTCTGGAAACACCATATATTTT
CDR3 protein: CASSLTGHQSGNTIYF

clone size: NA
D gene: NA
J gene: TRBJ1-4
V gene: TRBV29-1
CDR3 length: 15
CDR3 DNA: TGCAGCGTTTCCGTGGGGCAACGTTCTAATGAAAAACTGTTTTTT
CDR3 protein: CSVSVGQRSNEKLFF

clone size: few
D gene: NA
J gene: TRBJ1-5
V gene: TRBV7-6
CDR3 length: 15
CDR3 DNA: TGTGCCAGCAGCCCGGACATACATAGCAATCAGCCCCAGCATTTT
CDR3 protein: CASSPDIHSNQPQHF

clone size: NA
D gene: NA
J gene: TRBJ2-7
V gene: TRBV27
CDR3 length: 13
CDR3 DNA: TGTGCCAGCAGGGCGGACAAAGCCCACGAGCAGTACTTC
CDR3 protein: CASRADKAHEQYF

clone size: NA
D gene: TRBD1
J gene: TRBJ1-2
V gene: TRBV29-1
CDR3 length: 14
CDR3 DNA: TGCAGCGCCGAGGGACAGGGGGCTAACTATGGCTACACCTTC
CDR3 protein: CSAEGQGANYGYTF

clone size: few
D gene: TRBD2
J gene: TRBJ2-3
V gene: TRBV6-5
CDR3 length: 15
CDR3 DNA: TGTGCCAGCTTGCGCCTAGCGGGGGGGACAGATACGCAGTATTTT
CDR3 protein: CASLRLAGGTDTQYF

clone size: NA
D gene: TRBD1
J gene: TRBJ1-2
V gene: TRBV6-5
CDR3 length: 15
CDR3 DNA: TGTGCCAGCAGTTCTGGGGACAGGGTGGGATATGGCTACACCTTC
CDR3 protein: CASSSGDRVGYGYTF

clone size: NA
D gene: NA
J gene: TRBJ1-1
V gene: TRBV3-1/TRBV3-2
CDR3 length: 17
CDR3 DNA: TGTGCCAGCAGCCGCCGAACAACAGGGTTTGGGAACACTGAAGCTTTCTTT
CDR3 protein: CASSRRTTGFGNTEAFF

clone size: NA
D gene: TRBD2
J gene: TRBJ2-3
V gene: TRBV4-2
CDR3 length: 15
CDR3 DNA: TGTGCCAGCAGCCAAGAGCGGGGGGGCCCAGATACGCAGTATTTT
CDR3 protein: CASSQERGGPDTQYF

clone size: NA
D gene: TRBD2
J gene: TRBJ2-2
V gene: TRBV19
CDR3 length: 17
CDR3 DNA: TGTGCCAGTAGTAGACCTAGCGGGGGCTTCGAGCCCGGGGAGCTGTTTTTT
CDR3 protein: CASSRPSGGFEPGELFF

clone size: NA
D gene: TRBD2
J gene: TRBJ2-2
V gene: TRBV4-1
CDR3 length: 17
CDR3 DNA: TGCGCCAGCAGCCAAAGGCTAGCGGGGGCGAACACCGGGGAGCTGTTTTTT
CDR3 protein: CASSQRLAGANTGELFF

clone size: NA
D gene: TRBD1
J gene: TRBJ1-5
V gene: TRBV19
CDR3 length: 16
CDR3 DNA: TGTGCCAGTAGTGCCGGACAGGGATACGGAGATCAGCCCCAGCATTTT
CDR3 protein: CASSAGQGYGDQPQHF

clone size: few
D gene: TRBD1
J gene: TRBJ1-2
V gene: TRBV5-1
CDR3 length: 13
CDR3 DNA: TGCGCCAGCAGCCGGGACAGGGAATATGGCTACACCTTC
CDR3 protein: CASSRDREYGYTF

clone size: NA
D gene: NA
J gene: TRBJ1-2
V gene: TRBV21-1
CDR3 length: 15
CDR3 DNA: TGTGCCAGCAGCAAAGTGACAGGGCCTCCCTATGGCTACACCTTC
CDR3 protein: CASSKVTGPPYGYTF

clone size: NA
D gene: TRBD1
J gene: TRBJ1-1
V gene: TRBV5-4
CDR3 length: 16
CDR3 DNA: TGTGCCAGCAGCGCGGGACAGGGGGTCCGGAACACTGAAGCTTTCTTT
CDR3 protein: CASSAGQGVRNTEAFF

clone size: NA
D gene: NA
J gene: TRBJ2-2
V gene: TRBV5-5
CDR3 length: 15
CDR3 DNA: TGTGCCAGCAGCTTTGGGGGGACGAACACCGGGGAGCTGTTTTTT
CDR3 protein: CASSFGGTNTGELFF

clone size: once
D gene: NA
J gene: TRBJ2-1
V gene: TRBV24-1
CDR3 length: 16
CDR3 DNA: TGTGCCACCAGTGATTCACGGGGTCGCTCCTACAATGAGCAGTTCTTC
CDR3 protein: CATSDSRGRSYNEQFF

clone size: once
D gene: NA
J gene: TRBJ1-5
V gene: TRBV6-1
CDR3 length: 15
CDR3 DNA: TGTGCCAGCAGTGAGCAGGGTTGGGGCAATCAGCCCCAGCATTTT
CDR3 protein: CASSEQGWGNQPQHF

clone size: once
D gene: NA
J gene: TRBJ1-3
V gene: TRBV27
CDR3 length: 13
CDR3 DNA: TGTGCCAGCAGGCGCAACTCTGGAAACACCATATATTTT
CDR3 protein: CASRRNSGNTIYF

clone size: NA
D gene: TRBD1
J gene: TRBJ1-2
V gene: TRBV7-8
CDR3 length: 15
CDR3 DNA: TGTGCCAGCAGCTTAAGGACAGGGGGCAACTATGGCTACACCTTC
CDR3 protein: CASSLRTGGNYGYTF

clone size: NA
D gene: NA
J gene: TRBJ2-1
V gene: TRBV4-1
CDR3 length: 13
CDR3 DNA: TGCGCCAGCAGCCAAGAAAATCGGGAAGAGCAGTTCTTC
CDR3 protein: CASSQENREEQFF

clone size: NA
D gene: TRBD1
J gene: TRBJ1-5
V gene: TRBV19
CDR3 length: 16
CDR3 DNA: TGTGCCAGTAGTAGAAGACAGGGGGAAAGCAATCAGCCCCAGCATTTT
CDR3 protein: CASSRRQGESNQPQHF

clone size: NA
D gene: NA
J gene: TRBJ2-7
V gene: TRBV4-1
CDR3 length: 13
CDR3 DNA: TGCGCCAGCAGCCATGCAGGTTCCTACGAGCAGTACTTC
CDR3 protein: CASSHAGSYEQYF